One sample yielded the 26 T cell receptor beta chains listed below, sequenced in a study of T cell responses to AZD1222 COVID-19 vaccine. Sequencing used immunoSEQ multiplex PCR; TCRdb keeps in-frame clones, though not all of them. This table has around 100,000 clones, about four fifths appearing once. Sequenced here: peripheral blood, sampled on day 0 of AZD1222 vaccination. These receptors all come from an adult in good health.

The chain is built from TRBV19 and TRBJ1-2; TRBD1 agrees at 7 bases. J lost 4 bases, V lost 7 bases, and 9 bases had no gene match. The length of the CDR3 is 14 residues. Looked up from germline, CDR1 is LNHDA and CDR2 is SQIVND (reference sequence). The CDR3 DNA reads as TGTGCCAGTAATATCGAACAGGGGTTCTATGGCTACACCTTC. It is translated as CASNIEQGFYGYTF.

A few counts support this clone. The genes are TRBV7-9 and TRBJ2-5; no definite D call. V was shortened by 2 bases and J by 1 base, with 11 bases between the two germline ends. CDR1 is SEHNR and CDR2 is FQNEAQ in the germline V gene (reference sequence). The CDR3 contains 15 residues. CDR3 sequence (DNA): TGTGCCAGCAGCTTAACGGCGGCAGCCCAAGAGACCCAGTACTTC. It encodes CASSLTAAAQETQYF. The full variable domain, completed using reference TRBV7-9 and TRBJ2-5, is DTGVSQNPRHKITKRGQNVTFRCDPISEHNRLYWYRQTLGQGPEFLTYFQNEAQLEKSRLLSDRFSAERPKGSFSTLEIQRTEQGDSAMYLCASSLTAAAQETQYFGPGTRLLVL.

The chain combines TRBV7-9 with TRBJ2-7; TRBD1 aligns across 8 bases. V was clipped by 6 bases and J by 1 base; unmatched bases: 8. CDR3 length: 15 residues. Per germline, CDR1 SEHNR and CDR2 FQNEAQ (reference sequence). The CDR3 coding sequence is TGTGCCAGCAGTCACACGGGACAGGAGTCCTACGAGCAGTACTTC. Protein: CASSHTGQESYEQYF.

V and J are TRBV28 and TRBJ1-5; no reliable D call. With 8 bases removed from V and 1 base from J, the gap between germline ends came to 6 bases. From germline, CDR1 is MDHEN and CDR2 SYDVKM. The CDR3 runs 12 residues. The CDR3 DNA reads TGTGCCAGCCGTCGGAGCAATCAGCCCCAGCATTTT. Protein sequence: CASRRSNQPQHF.

The CDR3 DNA follows: TGTGCCAGCAGTGCGCAGGGCTACGAGCAGTACTTC. Translated, it gives CASSAQGYEQYF. This chain links TRBV2 with TRBJ2-7; TRBD1 might be the D (5 bases). The V end was cut by 4 bases, the J end by 3 bases, with 7 bases between. Germline V gene data show CDR1 as SNHLY and CDR2 as FYNNEI. The length of the CDR3 is 12 residues. Complete variable domain (other parts from reference TRBV2 and TRBJ2-7): EPEVTQTPSHQVTQMGQEVILRCVPISNHLYFYWYRQILGQKVEFLVSFYNNEISEKSEIFDDQFSVERPDGSNFTLKIRSTKLEDSAMYFCASSAQGYEQYFGPGTRLTVT.

The chain employs TRBV5-5 and TRBJ1-1; the D gene is possibly TRBD1 (6 bases). This CDR3 has 16 residues. The germline gives CDR1 SGHKS, CDR2 YYEKEE (reference sequence). Deletions cut 1 base from V and 3 bases from J, with 16 bases between. CDR3 region: CASSLRGTYGYTEAFF. In nucleotides, the CDR3 is TGTGCCAGCAGCTTGAGGGGGACTTACGGGTACACTGAAGCTTTCTTT.

CDR3 region: CASSPGGSNQPQHF. The CDR3 bases are TGTGCCAGCAGCCCTGGGGGGAGCAATCAGCCCCAGCATTTT. The rearrangement uses TRBV28 and TRBJ1-5; tentative D call: TRBD1 (5 bases). CDR3 length equals 14 residues. V was cut by 6 bases and J by 1 base, with 10 bases left in between. CDR1 is MDHEN and CDR2 is SYDVKM in the germline V gene.

The rearrangement joins TRBV28 to TRBJ2-7; 9 bases are shared with TRBD1. With V trimmed by 10 bases and J by 0 bases, 10 bases remained unmatched. The germline V gene has CDR1 MDHEN and CDR2 SYDVKM. This CDR3 has 15 residues. DNA for the CDR3: TGTGCCACCAAGGAGGGACAGGGCCCCTCCTACGAGCAGTACTTC. Residues: CATKEGQGPSYEQYF.

In its sample, this clone was seen once. The V and J genes are TRBV28 and TRBJ1-4; a possible D gene is TRBD1 (5 bases). Trimming took off 8 bases at V and 7 bases at J, with 17 bases between the two ends. Germline CDR1 is MDHEN and CDR2 is SYDVKM. The CDR3 covers 14 residues. Here the CDR3 DNA reads TGTGCCAGCGTCCCGTCAGGGCAGTTTGAAAAACTGTTTTTT. As protein: CASVPSGQFEKLFF.

This rearrangement joins TRBV19 to TRBJ2-6; TRBD2 might be the D (5 bases). Germline V CDR1 and CDR2: LNHDA, SQIVND (reference sequence). The V end lost 4 bases, the J end lost 1 base, and 8 bases lay between the germline ends. This CDR3 region has 15 residues. The CDR3 reads CASSKTGSGANVLTF. The DNA of the CDR3 is TGTGCCAGTAGTAAAACGGGATCTGGGGCCAACGTCCTGACTTTC.

The chain is built from TRBV4-3 and TRBJ2-5, with a tentative D call TRBD2 (5 bases). Germline V gene data show CDR1 as LGHNA and CDR2 as YSLEER. CDR3 length: 15 amino acids. Trimming pared 2 bases from V and 4 bases from J, leaving 14 bases between. The CDR3 DNA reads TGCGCCAGCAGCCAAACTTGGACTTTGCCAGAGACCCAGTACTTC. Translating gives CASSQTWTLPETQYF.

V is TRBV9 and J is TRBJ1-1, with TRBD1 as a possible D gene (6 bases). Trimming pared 7 bases from V and 5 bases from J, leaving 12 bases between. The CDR3 extends over 12 amino acids. Germline V lookup: CDR1 SGDLS, CDR2 YYNGEE. Here the CDR3 reads CASSLQGTEAFF. The CDR3 bases are TGTGCCAGCTCCCTTCAGGGGACTGAAGCTTTCTTT.

This rearrangement joins TRBV6-5 to TRBJ1-2; 10 bases map to TRBD1. Germline values: CDR1 MNHEY, CDR2 SVGAGI. Trimming at V came to 0 bases and at J to 4 bases, leaving 2 bases not matched to a gene. The CDR3 runs to 15 residues. The CDR3 nucleotides read TGTGCCAGCAGTTACTCGGGGACAGGGGTCTATGGCTACACCTTC. Its translation is CASSYSGTGVYGYTF.

The chain links TRBV5-1 to TRBJ2-5; a weak D match, TRBD1 (5 bases). With 6 bases removed from V and 5 bases from J, the gap between germline ends came to 17 bases. Germline CDR1 and CDR2: SGHRS and YFSETQ. The CDR3 loop spans 14 amino acids. CDR3 bases: TGCGCCAGCAACCAAGGACACCTCGGGGAGACCCAGTACTTC. Amino acids: CASNQGHLGETQYF. Full variable domain (rest looked up from reference TRBV5-1 and TRBJ2-5): KAGVTQTPRYLIKTRGQQVTLSCSPISGHRSVSWYQQTPGQGLQFLFEYFSETQRNKGNFPGRFSGRQFSNSRSEMNVSTLELGDSALYLCASNQGHLGETQYFGPGTRLLVL.

The chain couples TRBV28 to TRBJ2-5; 12 bases are shared with TRBD2. Germline loops: CDR1 MDHEN, CDR2 SYDVKM. The CDR3 totals 14 residues. The J segment lost 2 bases and the V segment lost 10 bases, leaving 5 bases of the junction unmatched. The CDR3 DNA reads as TGTGCCATCGCTAGCGGGGGGGCACAAGAGACCCAGTACTTC. Encoded protein: CAIASGGAQETQYF.

The gene calls are TRBV27 and TRBJ2-2, with 7 bases aligning to TRBD2. The V and J ends lost 6 bases and 9 bases, in that order; junction bases with no gene match: 19. This CDR3 has 17 amino acids. The germline CDR1 and CDR2 sequences are MNHEY and SMNVEV (reference sequence). CDR3: CASRALGGGILLRELFF. CDR3 DNA: TGTGCCAGCAGGGCCTTAGGCGGGGGTATACTCCTCCGGGAGCTGTTTTTT.

The J gene is TRBJ1-3, the V gene TRBV6-4; D is ambiguous. Looked up from germline, CDR1 is MRHNA and CDR2 is SNTAGT. V was shortened by 5 bases and J by 7 bases, with 18 bases between the two germline ends. This CDR3 contains 15 residues. The CDR3 loop is CASSWAVPEGNTIYF. The CDR3 nucleotides are TGTGCCAGCAGTTGGGCCGTGCCCGAAGGGAACACCATATATTTT.

The chain has TRBV2 and TRBJ2-5; D tentatively reads TRBD1 or TRBD2 (5 bases each). CDR1 is SNHLY, CDR2 FYNNEI, per germline. This CDR3 is 14 amino acids long. Trimming stripped 6 bases from V and 1 base from J, with 12 bases between. This CDR3 is CASRPGPSQETQYF. The CDR3 nucleotides are TGTGCCAGCAGGCCGGGACCGAGCCAAGAGACCCAGTACTTC. Full variable domain (outside the CDR3, taken from reference TRBV2 and TRBJ2-5): EPEVTQTPSHQVTQMGQEVILRCVPISNHLYFYWYRQILGQKVEFLVSFYNNEISEKSEIFDDQFSVERPDGSNFTLKIRSTKLEDSAMYFCASRPGPSQETQYFGPGTRLLVL.

The CDR3 protein is CASSTPGQGSNQPQHF. The CDR3 nucleotides read TGTGCCAGCAGTACCCCGGGACAAGGTTCAAATCAGCCCCAGCATTTT. The gene calls are TRBV28 and TRBJ1-5; D perhaps matches TRBD1 (6 bases). This CDR3 is built from 16 residues. The V and J ends lost 5 bases and 4 bases respectively, with 18 bases between them. CDR1 is MDHEN, CDR2 SYDVKM, per germline.

CDR3 residues: CASSHSTLGQGARSPLHF. CDR3 coding DNA: TGTGCCAGCAGCCATTCGACCCTGGGACAGGGGGCGCGTTCACCCCTCCACTTT. This chain joins TRBV14 and TRBJ1-6, with 12 bases fitting TRBD1. Trimming took 3 bases from V and 9 from J; bases not matched to a gene: 12. The length of the CDR3 is 18 residues. The germline V gene encodes CDR1 SGHDN and CDR2 FVKESK.

This rearrangement joins TRBV9 to TRBJ1-1, with D hard to call. The germline CDR1 and CDR2 sequences are SGDLS and YYNGEE. The CDR3 has 13 amino acids. The V gene lost 0 bases and the J gene lost 1 base, with 4 bases spanning the gap. The CDR3 here is CASSVGPNTEAFF. The CDR3 nucleotides read TGTGCCAGCAGCGTAGGCCCGAACACTGAAGCTTTCTTT.

The chain uses TRBV5-5 and TRBJ1-5; perhaps TRBD1 as D (6 bases). Germline loops: CDR1 SGHKS, CDR2 YYEKEE (reference sequence). This CDR3 region has 14 residues. The V gene lost 4 bases and the J gene lost 9 bases, with 17 bases spanning the gap. Here the CDR3 reads CASSLEQGRLPQHF. CDR3 nucleotides: TGTGCCAGCAGCCTGGAGCAGGGGAGATTGCCCCAGCATTTT.

V usage is TRBV6-5 and J usage is TRBJ1-6; no firm D call. CDR1 MNHEY and CDR2 SVGAGI come from the germline V gene. Trimming cost V 8 bases and J 10 bases, with 21 bases left between them. The CDR3 loop spans 15 amino acids. CDR3 nucleotides: TGTGCCAGCCGGAGGCCCGGGCAGGCGGCCTCACCCCTCCACTTT. Translated, it gives CASRRPGQAASPLHF.

The V gene is TRBV7-2, the J gene TRBJ1-2; the D is unclear. V lost 3 bases to trimming and J lost 0 bases, with 17 bases between them. The CDR3 has 17 residues. Germline loops: CDR1 SGHTA, CDR2 FQGNSA. The CDR3 coding sequence is TGTGCCAGCAGCTTTAAAGGACTCAAGGGCGCTAACTATGGCTACACCTTC. It specifies CASSFKGLKGANYGYTF. Full variable domain (rest looked up from reference TRBV7-2 and TRBJ1-2): GAGVSQSPSNKVTEKGKDVELRCDPISGHTALYWYRQSLGQGLEFLIYFQGNSAPDKSGLPSDRFSAERTGGSVSTLTIQRTQQEDSAVYLCASSFKGLKGANYGYTFGSGTRLTVV.

The chain carries TRBV30 and TRBJ2-7; TRBD1 is a possible D gene (6 bases). The germline V and J ends were trimmed by 2 bases and 3 bases, with 11 bases remaining between them. Germline V gene data show CDR1 as GTSNPN and CDR2 as SVGIG (reference sequence). The CDR3 spans 13 residues. The CDR3: CAWSPGQNYEQYF. The DNA for the CDR3 is TGTGCCTGGAGTCCCGGACAGAACTACGAGCAGTACTTC.

V is TRBV7-2 and J is TRBJ2-1; the D is unclear. The CDR3 is 13 residues long. Between the trimmed V and J ends, which lost 2 bases and 7 bases, there was a span of 9 bases. Germline loops: CDR1 SGHTA, CDR2 FQGNSA. The CDR3 DNA reads TGTGCCAGCAGCTTATTTACCCCTAATGAGCAGTTCTTC. Translating gives CASSLFTPNEQFF. Complete variable domain (other parts from reference TRBV7-2 and TRBJ2-1): GAGVSQSPSNKVTEKGKDVELRCDPISGHTALYWYRQSLGQGLEFLIYFQGNSAPDKSGLPSDRFSAERTGGSVSTLTIQRTQQEDSAVYLCASSLFTPNEQFFGPGTRLTVL.